This T cell receptor beta chain stems from a study of CD8 T cells in Susac syndrome. This CDR3 spans 14 amino acids. V was shortened by 0 bases and J by 1 base, with 7 bases between the two germline ends. Germline V CDR1 and CDR2: MNHNY, SVGAGI (reference sequence). Roughly 0.45 to 1 ug RNA was reverse transcribed with random hexamers. The TCR beta CDR3 was amplified by immunoSEQ multiplex PCR across 54 Vbeta, 13 Jbeta. A single record per CDR3 protein comes from TCRdb applying MiXCR to the immunoSEQ multiplex PCR reads. Here the sample spans approximately 160,000 distinct CDR3 sequences, 92% being singletons.

This chain links TRBV6-6 with TRBJ2-7; D is undetermined. The TCR sequence derives from a human donor in good health. Sequences were obtained from CD4+ T cells from PBMCs. The chain's CDR3 is CASSYSPQSYEQYF. The DNA for the CDR3 is TGTGCCAGCAGTTACTCACCGCAATCCTACGAGCAGTACTTC.